This TCR beta chain emerged from a study of shared clonotypes between healthy human individuals. Study context: Three plates were used per donor for CD4 naive, three for CD4 memory, two for CD8 naive and one for CD8 memory. Study-level findings and limits: Around 5.3% of naive CD4 clonotypes were shared across a handful of donors. Some clonotypes were shared by all four sorted-subset donors, while others were not shared. The non-shared ones had lower generation probabilities than the shared ones.

Genomic DNA per cell subset filled all wells of several immunoSEQ plates. Generated by immunoSEQ multiplex PCR, the TCRdb table keeps only in-frame clones and is missing some. The table has about 1 million clones, approximately 78% seen once. This clone was counted many times. The antigen remains unidentified. Germline V gene sequence: CDR1 SGHTA, CDR2 FQGTGA. V lost 5 bases to trimming and J lost 7 bases; unmatched junction nucleotides: 10. The CDR3 has 15 residues. The sample consisted of memory CD4+ T cells from PBMCs. The subset here: CD45RA-negative fraction. This clonotype was sampled from a man aged 18 to 29 in good health. Some clones in this sample may be carry-over from other donors' samples. The chain carries TRBV7-3 and TRBJ2-1; 8 nucleotides match TRBD1. The CDR3 nucleotides read TGTGCCAGCAGCCCGGGCTCAGGACAGGGAAATGAGCAGTTCTTC. It specifies CASSPGSGQGNEQFF.